This T cell receptor beta chain was captured by sequencing in a study of blood T cell repertoires in COVID-19. As handled by the study authors: Reference gene primers were amplified, and this amplification served to estimate nucleated cell counts. TCRdb keeps only in-frame clones here, not all; method: immunoSEQ multiplex PCR. Clonal size and the V and J genes are those of that table, whereas D and trimming came from the DNA. The sample includes around 140,000 clones, approximately 81% of them seen just once. The CDR3 has 17 amino acids. With V trimmed by 0 bases and J by 0 bases, 5 bases remained unmatched. Germline values: CDR1 SGHAT, CDR2 FQNNGV.

This TCR came from a man in his sixties with acute or convalescent COVID-19. The sample consisted of peripheral blood. This chain connects TRBV11-2 to TRBJ2-3; 8 bases align to TRBD1. The CDR3 reads CASSLDPGGPSTDTQYF. The CDR3 DNA follows: TGTGCCAGCAGCTTAGATCCAGGGGGCCCCAGCACAGATACGCAGTATTTT. The full variable domain, completed using reference TRBV11-2 and TRBJ2-3, is EAGVAQSPRYKIIEKRQSVAFWCNPISGHATLYWYQQILGQGPKLLIQFQNNGVVDDSQLPKDRFSAERLKGVDSTLKIQPAKLEDSAVYLCASSLDPGGPSTDTQYFGPGTRLTVL.